These 21 T cell receptor beta chains originate from one sample sequenced in a study of PD-1 blockade in classical Hodgkin lymphoma. Each and every patient relapsed after autologous stem cell transplantation, and patients got differing brentuximab vedotin exposure. Here immunoSEQ multiplex PCR was the method, and the copy in TCRdb shows in-frame clones only, minus some. The table includes roughly 19,000 clones, approximately 84% detected once. Sequenced here: peripheral blood mononuclear cells (PBMCs), sampled at baseline. These receptor sequences come from a human donor with classical Hodgkin lymphoma.

The rearrangement uses TRBV6-5 and TRBJ1-1; D not resolved. This CDR3 has 13 amino acids. The V end was cut by 7 bases, the J end by 5 bases, with 14 bases between. Germline loops: CDR1 MNHEY, CDR2 SVGAGI. The CDR3 nucleotides are TGTGCCAGCACGAGGGCAGGATGGACTGAAGCTTTCTTT. Amino acid sequence: CASTRAGWTEAFF.

This clone was picked up one time. The genes are TRBV28 and TRBJ2-3, with D perhaps matching TRBD2 (5 bases). Trimming took 5 bases from V and 2 from J, leaving 14 bases between them. CDR1 is MDHEN and CDR2 is SYDVKM in the germline V gene. The CDR3 has 15 residues. The CDR3 sequence: CASSMERVYTDTQYF. The CDR3 DNA reads TGTGCCAGCAGTATGGAGAGGGTATACACAGATACGCAGTATTTT. Together with reference TRBV28 and TRBJ2-3, the CDR3 gives the full variable domain: DVKVTQSSRYLVKRTGEKVFLECVQDMDHENMFWYRQDPGLGLRLIYFSYDVKMKEKGDIPEGYSVSREKKERFSLILESASTNQTSMYLCASSMERVYTDTQYFGPGTRLTVL.

The chain links TRBV13 to TRBJ2-2; D unresolved. Germline values: CDR1 PRHDT, CDR2 FYEKMQ (reference sequence). V was cut by 3 bases and J by 0 bases, with 5 bases left in between. The CDR3 spans 14 residues. Here the CDR3 DNA reads TGTGCCAGCAGCTTGCCCGCGAACACCGGGGAGCTGTTTTTT. Its protein product is CASSLPANTGELFF. Filled out from reference TRBV13 and TRBJ2-2, the complete variable domain reads AAGVIQSPRHLIKEKRETATLKCYPIPRHDTVYWYQQGPGQDPQFLISFYEKMQSDKGSIPDRFSAQQFSDYHSELNMSSLELGDSALYFCASSLPANTGELFFGEGSRLTVL.

The chain carries TRBV28 and TRBJ1-3; D ambiguous. Trimming cost V 4 bases and J 0 bases, with 10 bases left between them. This CDR3 is 15 amino acids long. Germline V CDR1 and CDR2: MDHEN, SYDVKM. CDR3 coding DNA: TGTGCCAGCAGTTGGACGGAGCACTCTGGAAACACCATATATTTT. It translates to CASSWTEHSGNTIYF.

This clone has a handful of counts. The chain employs TRBV7-2 and TRBJ1-2; TRBD1 might be the D (6 bases). The CDR3 totals 13 residues. Germline V lookup: CDR1 SGHTA, CDR2 FQGNSA. V dropped 7 bases and J dropped 7 bases, with 16 bases sitting between them. This chain's CDR3 is CASNLRGAGGYTF. In nucleotides, the CDR3 is TGTGCCAGCAACCTGAGGGGGGCGGGTGGCTACACCTTC.

V is TRBV4-3 and J is TRBJ2-2; 11 bases agree with TRBD1. This CDR3 region has 17 residues. V was clipped by 3 bases and J by 7 bases; unmatched bases: 10. Germline V gene data show CDR1 as LGHNA and CDR2 as YSLEER. DNA for the CDR3: TGCGCCAGCAGCCAGACAGGACAGGGGGCGCCCAACGGGGAGCTGTTTTTT. Its translation: CASSQTGQGAPNGELFF.

The chain joins TRBV5-6 to TRBJ2-5; 11 nucleotides align to TRBD1. The CDR3 extends over 16 amino acids. With 5 bases clipped from V and 4 bases from J, the junction kept 10 bases outside the gene matches. Germline V gene sequence: CDR1 SGHDT, CDR2 YYEEEE. The CDR3 sequence: CASSAKGQGAGETQYF. The CDR3, as DNA: TGTGCCAGCAGTGCGAAAGGACAGGGGGCAGGAGAGACCCAGTACTTC. Variable domain in full (rest from reference TRBV5-6 and TRBJ2-5): DAGVTQSPTHLIKTRGQQVTLRCSPKSGHDTVSWYQQALGQGPQFIFQYYEEEERQRGNFPDRFSGHQFPNYSSELNVNALLLGDSALYLCASSAKGQGAGETQYFGPGTRLLVL.

The chain carries TRBV5-1 and TRBJ1-5; the D is unclear. The CDR3 sequence is 15 residues long. Germline-derived CDR1 and CDR2 are SGHRS and YFSETQ. V was pared by 2 bases and J by 4 bases, with 13 bases between. The CDR3 sequence is CASSLSGRLNQPQHF. CDR3 nucleotide sequence: TGCGCCAGCAGCTTATCAGGACGGCTAAATCAGCCCCAGCATTTT.

This clone has more than one count but fewer than ten. The rearrangement joins TRBV7-9 to TRBJ1-1; no reliable D call. Germline CDR1 is SEHNR and CDR2 is FQNEAQ (reference sequence). The V end lost 4 bases, the J end lost 11 bases, and 14 bases lay between the germline ends. The CDR3 contains 12 residues. DNA of the CDR3: TGTGCCAGCAGCTCTACGGAAGGGTCGGCTTTCTTT. This codes for CASSSTEGSAFF.

This clone is medium-sized (0.01 to 0.1%). The chain joins TRBV7-6 to TRBJ1-5, with D maybe TRBD1 (5 bases). V was trimmed by 2 bases and J by 2 bases, leaving 16 bases between them. CDR3 size: 17 residues. Germline lookup yields CDR1 SGHVS and CDR2 FNYEAQ. As DNA, the CDR3 is TGTGCCAGCAGCTTAAGCTTGGGGGAAGATGGCAATCAGCCCCAGCATTTT. Translating gives CASSLSLGEDGNQPQHF.

The chain links TRBV18 to TRBJ1-1; D possibly corresponds to TRBD1 (5 bases). The CDR3 covers 15 residues. Germline CDR1 KGHSH, CDR2 LQKENI. V was pared by 4 bases and J by 1 base, with 13 bases between. CDR3 sequence (DNA): TGTGCCAGCTCACTATCCGTTCAGGGGAACACTGAAGCTTTCTTT. This gives the protein CASSLSVQGNTEAFF.

The chain carries TRBV5-4 and TRBJ2-7; D ambiguous. CDR1 and CDR2 (germline): SGHNT, YYREEE (reference sequence). The CDR3 is 13 residues long. Trimming shortened V by 4 bases and J by 6 bases, and 14 bases separated the two germline ends. The DNA of the CDR3 is TGTGCCAGCAGCCAAAAACCAGGTGGCGAGCAGTACTTC. Amino acid sequence: CASSQKPGGEQYF.

J is TRBJ1-2 and V is TRBV2; 7 nucleotides align to TRBD1. CDR1 and CDR2 from the germline V gene are SNHLY and FYNNEI. CDR3 length: 14 residues. V lost 5 bases, J lost 4 bases, and 7 bases stayed unmatched. Here the CDR3 reads CASSQMTGSYGYTF. CDR3 in DNA: TGTGCCAGCAGTCAAATGACAGGGAGCTATGGCTACACCTTC.

This clone was detected only once. The chain has TRBV21-1 and TRBJ2-5; the table assigns TRBD1, which was not confirmed against the DNA. TRBV21-1 is marked as a pseudogene. The CDR3 contains 19 residues. The CDR3 loop reads CASSARGGTGGPHQETQYF. Here the CDR3 DNA reads TGTGCCAGCAGCGCGCGTGGCGGGACAGGGGGCCCCCACCAAGAGACCCAGTACTTC.

This clone appeared once. The V call is TRBV6-4, the J call TRBJ1-2; perhaps TRBD1 as D (5 bases). V was shortened by 6 bases and J by 8 bases, with 10 bases between the two germline ends. The CDR3 spans 11 residues. The germline V gene encodes CDR1 MRHNA and CDR2 SNTAGT. CDR3 loop: CASRGLLGYTF. CDR3 coding DNA: TGTGCCAGCAGGGGGCTCCTCGGCTACACCTTC.

This clone was seen a single time. The rearrangement joins TRBV6-1 to TRBJ1-2; no clear D gene. The ends were cut back, 3 bases at V and 4 bases at J, with 12 bases in the middle. The CDR3 consists of 14 residues. Per germline, CDR1 MNHNS and CDR2 SASEGT. Here the CDR3 reads CASSDGGRLYGYTF. CDR3 DNA sequence: TGTGCCAGCAGTGATGGTGGCCGACTCTATGGCTACACCTTC.

The chain links TRBV2 to TRBJ2-3; unclear D gene. V lost 7 bases to trimming and J lost 2 bases, with 4 bases between them. CDR1 is SNHLY and CDR2 is FYNNEI in the germline V gene. This CDR3 comprises 11 residues. This CDR3 reads CASKITDTQYF. In nucleotides, the CDR3 is TGTGCCAGCAAGATCACAGATACGCAGTATTTT.

In its sample, this clone was seen a few times. The chain combines TRBV9 with TRBJ2-3; unclear D gene. The V gene lost 0 bases and the J gene lost 0 bases, with 5 bases spanning the gap. The CDR3 is 14 residues long. Germline lookup yields CDR1 SGDLS and CDR2 YYNGEE. The CDR3, as DNA: TGTGCCAGCAGCGTAGCAGGCAGCACAGATACGCAGTATTTT. Translating gives CASSVAGSTDTQYF.

The DNA for the CDR3 is TGTGCCAGCAGCCTACTTCAGACCGGACAGACCTACGAGCAGTACTTC. The encoded protein is CASSLLQTGQTYEQYF. The chain employs TRBV5-4 and TRBJ2-7, with D tentatively TRBD1 (6 bases). V lost 4 bases, J lost 2 bases, and 19 bases lay in between. CDR1 and CDR2 (germline): SGHNT, YYREEE (reference sequence). CDR3 length equals 16 residues.

This chain joins TRBV9 and TRBJ1-4; the D gene is possibly TRBD1 (5 bases). The CDR3 has 15 amino acids. Trimming removed 4 bases at V and 0 bases at J, with 10 bases between. From germline, CDR1 is SGDLS and CDR2 YYNGEE. Written as DNA, the CDR3 is TGTGCCAGCAGCTACTCGACAGCAACTAATGAAAAACTGTTTTTT. This sequence encodes CASSYSTATNEKLFF. Full variable domain (rest looked up from reference TRBV9 and TRBJ1-4): DSGVTQTPKHLITATGQRVTLRCSPRSGDLSVYWYQQSLDQGLQFLIQYYNGEERAKGNILERFSAQQFPDLHSELNLSSLELGDSALYFCASSYSTATNEKLFFGSGTQLSVL.

The J gene is TRBJ2-1, the V gene TRBV13, with TRBD1 matching over 8 bases. Germline V gene sequence: CDR1 PRHDT, CDR2 FYEKMQ (reference sequence). Trimming removed 2 bases from V and 8 bases from J; junction bases left unmatched: 2. The CDR3 sequence is 13 residues long. The DNA of the CDR3 is TGTGCCAGCAGCTTACAGGGGGCGCATGAGCAGTTCTTC. Protein product: CASSLQGAHEQFF. Drawing the rest from reference TRBV13 and TRBJ2-1, the complete variable domain is AAGVIQSPRHLIKEKRETATLKCYPIPRHDTVYWYQQGPGQDPQFLISFYEKMQSDKGSIPDRFSAQQFSDYHSELNMSSLELGDSALYFCASSLQGAHEQFFGPGTRLTVL.